The 32 T cell receptor beta chains below all came from one sample that was sequenced in a study of vaccination effects on CD4 cells after COVID-19 (dated by TCRdb to between 2021 and 2024). Antigens of these TCRs are unknown. To identify antigen-specific CD4+ T cell clonotypes by their expansion, the ViraFEST assay first stimulated PBMC with viral peptide pools and then applied TCR sequencing. After roughly 11 days of culture, CD4+ T cells were isolated with the EasySep CD4+ T cell isolation kit. PCR-confirmed SARS-CoV-2 infection had occurred in convalescent patients between March and December 2020, before the Alpha, Beta and Delta variants emerged in the United States. The library was built by means of the immunoSEQ multiplex PCR assay. TCRdb provides this immuneACCESS table in a form limited to in-frame rearrangements. Some clones are lacking; in checked studies, under half of them reflect an unresolved V gene, and why the rest are absent is not known. The sample records 35,000 to 40,000 clones, about two thirds of which are singletons. The top ten hold about 17% of the sample.

Sequencing was performed on CD4+ T cells from PBMCs cultured with HCoV-NL63 spike peptides, taken before COVID-19 vaccination. The sample's cell subset or site label is to be understood as: HCoV-NL63 spike overlapping peptide pool stimulation. Source of these receptors: a human donor who had a prior SARS-CoV-2 infection.

This clone was seen a few times. CDR3 coding DNA: TGTGCCAGCAGCTTCCAAAGACTAGCGGGGGCTTACAATGAGCAGTTCTTC. Its protein is CASSFQRLAGAYNEQFF. V is TRBV7-2 and J is TRBJ2-1; the match to TRBD2 covers 12 bases. V shed 3 bases and J 4 bases; nucleotides not matched to a gene: 7. The CDR3 totals 17 residues. Germline V CDR1 and CDR2: SGHTA, FQGNSA.

J is TRBJ2-3 and V is TRBV9; perhaps TRBD2 as D (5 bases). The CDR3 loop spans 15 amino acids. Germline V gives CDR1 SGDLS, CDR2 YYNGEE. Trimming removed 0 bases at V and 6 bases at J, with 14 bases between. The CDR3 DNA sequence: TGTGCCAGCAGCGTAGGATGGTCCGCGGGCGATACGCAGTATTTT. Translating it yields CASSVGWSAGDTQYF. The variable domain in full, completed from reference TRBV9 and TRBJ2-3, reads DSGVTQTPKHLITATGQRVTLRCSPRSGDLSVYWYQQSLDQGLQFLIQYYNGEERAKGNILERFSAQQFPDLHSELNLSSLELGDSALYFCASSVGWSAGDTQYFGPGTRLTVL.

V usage is TRBV27 and J usage is TRBJ2-3; 13 bases align to TRBD2. V was pared by 5 bases and J by 0 bases, with 5 bases of the junction left unmatched. The CDR3 length is 17 residues. The germline gives CDR1 MNHEY, CDR2 SMNVEV (reference sequence). The DNA of the CDR3 is TGTGCCAGCAGTCTTGGACTAGCGGGGGACAGCACAGATACGCAGTATTTT. Encoded protein: CASSLGLAGDSTDTQYF.

The CDR3 nucleotides read TGTGCCAGCCGTCAGAGCGGGGGGACCACAGATACGCAGTATTTT. It translates to CASRQSGGTTDTQYF. This chain joins TRBV6-5 and TRBJ2-3; 9 nucleotides align to TRBD2. The ends lost 8 bases at V and 2 bases at J; junction bases unmatched: 8. This CDR3 region has 15 residues. The germline CDR1 and CDR2 sequences are MNHEY and SVGAGI.

In DNA form, the CDR3 reads TGTGCCAGCAGCCCAGGGGCCCTCTCCTACGAGCAGTACTTC. Protein: CASSPGALSYEQYF. The chain couples TRBV11-3 to TRBJ2-7; D is possibly TRBD1 (6 bases). The CDR3 contains 14 residues. The germline V gene encodes CDR1 SGHNT and CDR2 YENEEA. V lost 5 bases and J lost 0, with 11 bases in between.

The genes are TRBV3-1 (or the pseudogene TRBV3-2) and TRBJ1-5; D gene unclear. With 5 bases removed from V and 0 bases from J, the gap between germline ends came to 5 bases. In germline, CDR1 is LGHDT, CDR2 YNNKEL (reference sequence). This CDR3 spans 13 amino acids. CDR3 sequence: CASSSNSNQPQHF. CDR3 bases: TGTGCCAGCAGCTCAAATAGCAATCAGCCCCAGCATTTT.

In this sample, this clone turned up a few times. The chain uses TRBV5-4 and TRBJ2-7; D is uncertain. The CDR3 has 12 amino acids. V shed 4 bases and J shed 5 bases, with 10 bases lying between them. In germline, CDR1 is SGHNT, CDR2 YYREEE (reference sequence). The CDR3 DNA is TGTGCCAGCAGCGCGTATTCCGACGAGCAGTACTTC. Amino acid sequence: CASSAYSDEQYF. Full variable domain (missing parts from reference TRBV5-4 and TRBJ2-7): ETGVTQSPTHLIKTRGQQVTLRCSSQSGHNTVSWYQQALGQGPQFIFQYYREEENGRGNFPPRFSGLQFPNYSSELNVNALELDDSALYLCASSAYSDEQYFGPGTRLTVT.

The J gene is TRBJ2-7, the V gene TRBV15, with TRBD1 matching 8 bases. The CDR3 spans 13 residues. Trimming removed 6 bases from V and 5 bases from J; junction bases left unmatched: 6. From germline, CDR1 is LNHNV and CDR2 YYDKDF (reference sequence). The CDR3 DNA reads as TGTGCCACCAGGATGTCGGACAGGGACGAGCAGTACTTC. Its translation: CATRMSDRDEQYF.

The chain recombines TRBV3-1 (or the pseudogene TRBV3-2) with TRBJ2-7, with D unresolved. Between the trimmed V and J ends, which lost 4 bases and 2 bases, there was a span of 12 bases. The V gene's germline CDR1 is LGHDT and CDR2 YNNKEL (reference sequence). This CDR3 contains 14 residues. CDR3 DNA: TGTGCCAGCAGCCCCACCTACCCACCCTACGAGCAGTACTTC. It yields the protein CASSPTYPPYEQYF.

The chain joins TRBV30 to TRBJ1-2; D remains unclear. Germline V gives CDR1 GTSNPN, CDR2 SVGIG (reference sequence). The germline V and J ends were trimmed by 2 bases and 12 bases, with 13 bases remaining between them. The CDR3 has 11 amino acids. The DNA for the CDR3 is TGTGCCTGGAGTTGGGGAGGCTTTCACACCTTC. Protein product: CAWSWGGFHTF.

V gene TRBV27 combines with J gene TRBJ1-2; possible D gene TRBD1, 5 bases. CDR1 is MNHEY, CDR2 SMNVEV, per germline (reference sequence). Trimming left V 1 base short and J 5 bases short, with 17 bases between. The CDR3 sequence is 16 residues long. Here the CDR3 DNA reads TGTGCCAGCAGTTTATACCTGGGGGACGCCAATTATGGCTACACCTTC. It yields the protein CASSLYLGDANYGYTF.

Of note for this clone: Other DNA sequences from this sample encode an identical CDR3 as well. This rearrangement joins TRBV7-2 to TRBJ2-1; 8 nucleotides line up with TRBD1. The CDR3 consists of 15 residues. V lost 5 bases to trimming and J lost 2 bases; unmatched junction nucleotides: 5. CDR1 and CDR2 (germline): SGHTA, FQGNSA. The CDR3 DNA is TGTGCCAGCAGCCTAGGACAGGGCGCCTACAATGAGCAGTTCTTC. This sequence encodes CASSLGQGAYNEQFF.

The chain is built from TRBV7-8 and TRBJ2-7; 8 nucleotides agree with TRBD1. The length of the CDR3 is 14 residues. V trimming: 5 bases; J trimming: 3 bases; junction bases outside the gene matches: 6. The V gene's germline CDR1 is SGHVS and CDR2 FQNEAQ. In DNA, the CDR3 is TGTGCCAGCAGCCTAACCGGGACAGGCTACGAGCAGTACTTC. As protein: CASSLTGTGYEQYF. Using reference TRBV7-8 and TRBJ2-7 for the parts outside the CDR3, the full variable domain is GAGVSQSPRYKVAKRGQDVALRCDPISGHVSLFWYQQALGQGPEFLTYFQNEAQLDKSGLPSDRFFAERPEGSVSTLKIQRTQQEDSAVYLCASSLTGTGYEQYFGPGTRLTVT.

In this sample, this clone turned up once. The chain is built from TRBV7-2 and TRBJ2-7; D might be TRBD2 (5 bases). Trimming removed 3 bases from V and 5 bases from J, with 17 bases in between. Germline loops: CDR1 SGHTA, CDR2 FQGNSA. This CDR3 has 15 amino acids. The CDR3 nucleotides read TGTGCCAGCAGCTTGCGGGCCGGGGTGGTTAACGAGCAGTACTTC. This encodes CASSLRAGVVNEQYF.

This rearrangement joins TRBV3-1 (or the pseudogene TRBV3-2) to TRBJ2-4; 8 bases agree with TRBD1. With V trimmed by 5 bases and J by 0 bases, 12 bases remained unmatched. Germline CDR1 LGHDT, CDR2 YNNKEL (reference sequence). The CDR3 contains 18 residues. CDR3 in amino acids: CASSASWTGQLAKNIQYF. Here the CDR3 DNA reads TGTGCCAGCAGCGCTAGTTGGACAGGGCAACTAGCCAAAAACATTCAGTACTTC.

The chain uses TRBV9 and TRBJ1-2; TRBD1 is a possible D gene (6 bases). Germline V lookup: CDR1 SGDLS, CDR2 YYNGEE. The ends were cut back, 3 bases at V and 3 bases at J, with 18 bases in the middle. The CDR3 contains 16 residues. DNA of the CDR3: TGTGCCAGCAGCGGGGGGGGGCCTTCCCCGTACTATGGCTACACCTTC. It encodes CASSGGGPSPYYGYTF.

This clone was seen a few times. This chain uses TRBV3-1 (or the pseudogene TRBV3-2) with TRBJ1-3, with TRBD1 matching 8 bases. This CDR3 comprises 17 residues. Per germline, CDR1 LGHDT and CDR2 YNNKEL (reference sequence). Losses at the gene ends were 0 bases for V and 1 base for J; bases not matched to a gene: 5. The CDR3 coding sequence is TGTGCCAGCAGCCAAGATAGGACAGGGTGGTCTGGAAACACCATATATTTT. Amino acids: CASSQDRTGWSGNTIYF.

The chain carries TRBV5-5 and TRBJ1-6; D call uncertain. Germline V gives CDR1 SGHKS, CDR2 YYEKEE (reference sequence). V was clipped by 4 bases and J by 2 bases, with 16 bases between them. CDR3 length: 17 residues. The CDR3 bases are TGTGCCAGCAGCAGTCGTCTACAGCGCACCTATAATTCACCCCTCCACTTT. This encodes CASSSRLQRTYNSPLHF.

This sequence joins TRBV18 and TRBJ2-7; no definite D call. Trimming shortened V by 4 bases and J by 6 bases, and 19 bases separated the two germline ends. Germline V CDR1 and CDR2: KGHSH, LQKENI. This CDR3 comprises 15 residues. This chain's CDR3 is CASSLQGVRLGEQYF. DNA for the CDR3: TGTGCCAGCTCACTTCAAGGAGTTCGGTTGGGCGAGCAGTACTTC.

This sequence joins TRBV6-1 and TRBJ2-7; no clear D. The CDR3 is 13 amino acids. Germline values: CDR1 MNHNS, CDR2 SASEGT. Trimming took 3 bases from V and 4 from J, leaving 10 bases between them. The CDR3 coding sequence is TGTGCCAGCAGTGAGAGCAGCCCGTACGAGCAGTACTTC. This gives the protein CASSESSPYEQYF.

This clone is a singleton in its sample. The chain couples TRBV6-6 to TRBJ2-2, with D maybe TRBD2 (5 bases). The CDR3 runs 13 residues. Germline V gene data show CDR1 as MNHNY and CDR2 as SVGAGI (reference sequence). The V end was cut by 6 bases, the J end by 2 bases, with 7 bases between. CDR3 DNA sequence: TGTGCCAGCAGCGGACTCAACACCGGGGAGCTGTTTTTT. Translation gives CASSGLNTGELFF.

The chain recombines TRBV2 with TRBJ2-5; D is unclear. Trimming removed 5 bases from V and 6 bases from J, with 13 bases in between. CDR3 length equals 13 residues. Germline-derived CDR1 and CDR2 are SNHLY and FYNNEI. CDR3 amino acids: CASSWATGQTQYF. CDR3 DNA: TGTGCCAGCAGTTGGGCCACCGGGCAGACCCAGTACTTC.

This clone was seen a single time. The gene calls are TRBV21-1 and TRBJ2-7; the D call in the table, TRBD1, was not verified against the DNA. TRBV21-1 represents a pseudogene. The CDR3 has 14 amino acids. In DNA form, the CDR3 reads TGTGCCAGCACCAGGACAGGGATCTCCTACGAGCAGTACTTC. This gives the protein CASTRTGISYEQYF.

This chain uses TRBV5-1 with TRBJ1-4; D gene ambiguous. The CDR3 covers 19 residues. Germline V gene sequence: CDR1 SGHRS, CDR2 YFSETQ. Trimming pared 1 base from V and 2 bases from J, leaving 21 bases between. The CDR3 nucleotides are TGCGCCAGCAGCTTGTCCCCCCGAAGCGGTTTCCCCACTAATGAAAAACTGTTTTTT. Translating it yields CASSLSPRSGFPTNEKLFF.

The chain links TRBV12-3 or TRBV12-4 to TRBJ1-1, with D perhaps matching TRBD1 (6 bases). The CDR3 spans 12 residues. V was cut by 8 bases and J by 12 bases, with 19 bases left in between. The CDR3 DNA follows: TGTGCCAGCGGCCGGGGCCAGGGGACAACTTTCTTT. Amino acids: CASGRGQGTTFF.

The rearrangement links TRBV2 to TRBJ2-3; D call uncertain. V was clipped by 7 bases and J by 4 bases, with 12 bases between them. CDR1 and CDR2 from the germline V gene are SNHLY and FYNNEI. The CDR3 length is 13 residues. The CDR3 loop is CASNIGRPDTQYF. CDR3 nucleotide sequence: TGTGCCAGCAATATAGGTCGACCAGATACGCAGTATTTT.

Comments on this clone: At one boundary the junction diverges from the germline segment, which might be a read error. The chain couples TRBV5-4 to TRBJ1-1; 11 nucleotides line up with TRBD1. Germline CDR1 SGHNT, CDR2 YYREEE (reference sequence). This CDR3 has 16 amino acids. The CDR3 spells CASSLGQGVINTEAFF. In DNA form, the CDR3 reads TGTGCCAGCAGTTTGGGACAGGGGGTCATTAACACTGAAGCTTTCTTT. Using reference TRBV5-4 and TRBJ1-1 for the parts outside the CDR3, the full variable domain is ETGVTQSPTHLIKTRGQQVTLRCSSQSGHNTVSWYQQALGQGPQFIFQYYREEENGRGNFPPRFSGLQFPNYSSELNVNALELDDSALYLCASSLGQGVINTEAFFGQGTRLTVV.

This chain links TRBV7-2 with TRBJ2-3; D is uncertain. V shed 0 bases and J shed 0 bases, with 4 bases lying between them. CDR1 is SGHTA and CDR2 is FQGNSA in the germline V gene. The CDR3 covers 14 residues. CDR3 amino acids: CASSLAGSTDTQYF. The CDR3 bases are TGTGCCAGCAGCTTAGCGGGAAGCACAGATACGCAGTATTTT. Full variable domain (rest looked up from reference TRBV7-2 and TRBJ2-3): GAGVSQSPSNKVTEKGKDVELRCDPISGHTALYWYRQSLGQGLEFLIYFQGNSAPDKSGLPSDRFSAERTGGSVSTLTIQRTQQEDSAVYLCASSLAGSTDTQYFGPGTRLTVL.

This clone was observed a few times. The chain is built from TRBV11-2 and TRBJ2-7; D is undetermined. The CDR3 has 15 amino acids. The V gene's germline CDR1 is SGHAT and CDR2 FQNNGV. With 0 bases removed from V and 4 bases from J, the gap between germline ends came to 13 bases. CDR3 nucleotide sequence: TGTGCCAGCAGCTTAGAAGGTGCGGCGGCATACGAGCAGTACTTC. It codes for CASSLEGAAAYEQYF.

The rearrangement uses TRBV9 and TRBJ2-3; weak D call: TRBD1 (6 bases). CDR1 and CDR2 (germline): SGDLS, YYNGEE. The ends were cut back, 0 bases at V and 5 bases at J, with 13 bases in the middle. This CDR3 has 15 residues. CDR3 nucleotides: TGTGCCAGCAGCGTAGTTTCAGGGGTCGGAGATACGCAGTATTTT. Its translation: CASSVVSGVGDTQYF.

The genes are TRBV5-5 and TRBJ2-7; no clear D gene. Germline values: CDR1 SGHKS, CDR2 YYEKEE (reference sequence). V lost 2 bases, J lost 4 bases, and 10 bases lay in between. The CDR3 extends over 13 amino acids. The chain's CDR3 is CASSFRPPYEQYF. CDR3 DNA sequence: TGTGCCAGCAGCTTTCGACCCCCATACGAGCAGTACTTC.

The chain links TRBV4-3 to TRBJ2-7; D may be TRBD1 (5 bases). The CDR3 loop spans 15 amino acids. V was clipped by 4 bases and J by 9 bases, with 22 bases between them. From germline, CDR1 is LGHNA and CDR2 YSLEER. DNA of the CDR3: TGCGCCAGCAGCCCCACTCCTACGGGCCCGCAGGGGCAGTACTTC. This sequence encodes CASSPTPTGPQGQYF.